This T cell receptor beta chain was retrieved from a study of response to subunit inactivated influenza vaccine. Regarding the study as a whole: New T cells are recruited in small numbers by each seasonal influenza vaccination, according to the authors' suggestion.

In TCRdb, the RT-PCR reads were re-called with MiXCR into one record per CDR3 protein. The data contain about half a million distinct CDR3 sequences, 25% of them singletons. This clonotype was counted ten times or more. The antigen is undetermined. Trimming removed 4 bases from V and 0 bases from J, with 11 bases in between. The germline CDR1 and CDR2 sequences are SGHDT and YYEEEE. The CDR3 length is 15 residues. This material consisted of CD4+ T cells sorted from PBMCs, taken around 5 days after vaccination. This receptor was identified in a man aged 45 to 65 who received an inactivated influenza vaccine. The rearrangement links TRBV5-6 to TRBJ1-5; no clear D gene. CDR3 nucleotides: TGTGCCAGCAGCCAAACGGCTCATAGCAATCAGCCCCAGCATTTT. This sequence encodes CASSQTAHSNQPQHF.